This TCR beta chain came from a study of cytomegalovirus exposure and HLA in healthy donors (dated by TCRdb to about 2017). With regard to the full study: The roughly 650 repertoires of the first cohort and the approximately 110 validation repertoires were produced on the same platform, according to a later analysis. The study aimed to test whether signatures of past pathogen exposure could be identified by cataloging public T cell receptors. A separate validation cohort of about 110 different subjects was used in addition to the roughly 670-subject first cohort. High-throughput TCR immunosequencing, statistical association of individual TCRs with disease status, and machine learning were combined to predict cytomegalovirus infection status. The investigation overall reported the following: Of the cluster scores, 90% to 95% were above 0 in a later analysis, which found that TCRs clustered in the first cohort also tended to co-occur in the 90 to 150 validation repertoires. The study listed approximately 150 TCR beta chains as associated with cytomegalovirus. According to the authors, the approach could potentially be generalized to other disease states and immunological phenotypes. The classifier was reported to diagnose cytomegalovirus status with high specificity and sensitivity in both the original and validation cohorts. While some public TCRs were present in many individuals, most TCR sequences turned up only very rarely across donors. A later analysis lacked HLA typing for the validation cohort, so it scored co-occurrence in that cohort across all 110 or so repertoires. In vitro tests confirmed that a few of the cytomegalovirus-associated TCR beta chains recognize cytomegalovirus antigens.

The donors were included in the validation cohort of approximately 130 subjects, a group kept apart from the approximately 700-subject first cohort. As for this clone: Its antigen is currently not known. No clone much larger than this one lies a single base away; base qualities are absent.

Libraries were made using the immunoSEQ multiplex PCR assay. The original pipeline was this. A statistical classification framework was built for diagnosing cytomegalovirus status from the catalog of TCR beta chain sequences. The immuneACCESS repertoire file appears here via TCRdb, limited to in-frame rearrangements. These files lack a portion of the clones; in checked studies, under half of the deficit traces to unresolved V genes, and the cause of the others is not known. V and J calls and clone size are given by that table; D and trimming were obtained from the DNA. The sample table records under 400,000 clones; 86% of these occur just once. Of the sample, 0.83% is held by the ten largest clones. Per the germline V gene (reference sequence), MNHEY is the CDR1 and SMNVEV is the CDR2. The cysteine opens and the phenylalanine closes a CDR3 of 15 amino acids. The CDR3 DNA has 45 bases and is translated from base 1. V has 9 bases trimmed and J has 4 bases trimmed; junction bases matching no gene number 12.

The V gene is TRBV27 and the J gene is TRBJ2-3, with 8 middle bases fitting TRBD2. The sequencing sample was made of PBMCs. The sequence was collected from a woman younger than 30 in good health and CMV-seronegative. The DNA reads TGTGCCAGTTTTCCAGCGGGAGTGAGCGCAGATACGCAGTATTTT. Its coded protein is CASFPAGVSADTQYF.